The rows below give T cell receptor beta chains drawn from one sample of a study of blood T cell repertoires in COVID-19. This table comes from immunoSEQ multiplex PCR, and its TCRdb copy is limited to in-frame clones, with some not included. The table records roughly 220,000 clones, 65% to 90% of them present only once. Material for sequencing was peripheral blood. These receptors originate from a man older than 75 with acute or convalescent COVID-19. CDR3s leave out the opening cysteine and the closing phenylalanine or tryptophan. The order of the fields is clone size, J gene, V gene, CDR3 protein. Clone sizes are given selectively: once, few, many, or a class where the clone is expanded.

-	TRBJ1-4	TRBV2	ASSVWDRGGEKLF
-	TRBJ2-5	TRBV5-1	ASSVWSSGSPVQETQY
once	TRBJ2-7	TRBV7-9	ASSPLGTGTYEQY
-	TRBJ2-3	TRBV9	ASSAGTGGADTQY
-	TRBJ2-3	TRBV28	ASSHQETSGRADTQY
-	TRBJ2-1	TRBV7-2	ASSSHGTFTNSYNEQF
-	TRBJ1-4	TRBV5-5	ASSLGTGTGQEKLF
-	TRBJ1-2	TRBV6-2/TRBV6-3	ASSYGQGRSRGYT
-	TRBJ1-1	TRBV25-1	ASARTGENTEAF
-	TRBJ2-1	TRBV6-4	ASSEAGLAGYEQF
-	TRBJ2-5	TRBV12-3/TRBV12-4	ASSSGYQETQY
-	TRBJ1-1	TRBV18	ASSPKEGAGEAF
-	TRBJ2-5	TRBV7-2	ASSPLKGYQETQY
-	TRBJ2-3	TRBV7-3	ASSLSGTDTQY
-	TRBJ2-1	TRBV6-6	ASRGQYSSYNEQF
few	TRBJ1-1	TRBV9	ASSVVPEMNTEAF
-	TRBJ1-5	TRBV4-1	ASSYRMDIKGTNQPQH
-	TRBJ1-2	TRBV21-1	ASSKIPRGDDYGYT
-	TRBJ1-4	TRBV10-3	AIRGEERMF
-	TRBJ1-2	TRBV7-2	ASSLVGLGGYT
-	TRBJ1-1	TRBV4-3	ASRRQGNTEAF
-	TRBJ2-7	TRBV9	ASSVYRTSSYEQY
-	TRBJ2-2	TRBV25-1	ASSETRGTFSNTGELF
-	TRBJ2-2	TRBV9	ASSPRLAGETPGELF
-	TRBJ2-2	TRBV9	ASSVSGTNTGELF
once	TRBJ1-2	TRBV30	AWSVQRLSYGYT
-	TRBJ2-4	TRBV15	ATSRDSQGQNIQY
few	TRBJ1-5	TRBV24-1	ATSDLFREGNQPQH
-	TRBJ2-1	TRBV7-2	ASSLAPSGSSYNEQF
-	TRBJ2-5	TRBV3-1/TRBV3-2	ASSQDRGETQY